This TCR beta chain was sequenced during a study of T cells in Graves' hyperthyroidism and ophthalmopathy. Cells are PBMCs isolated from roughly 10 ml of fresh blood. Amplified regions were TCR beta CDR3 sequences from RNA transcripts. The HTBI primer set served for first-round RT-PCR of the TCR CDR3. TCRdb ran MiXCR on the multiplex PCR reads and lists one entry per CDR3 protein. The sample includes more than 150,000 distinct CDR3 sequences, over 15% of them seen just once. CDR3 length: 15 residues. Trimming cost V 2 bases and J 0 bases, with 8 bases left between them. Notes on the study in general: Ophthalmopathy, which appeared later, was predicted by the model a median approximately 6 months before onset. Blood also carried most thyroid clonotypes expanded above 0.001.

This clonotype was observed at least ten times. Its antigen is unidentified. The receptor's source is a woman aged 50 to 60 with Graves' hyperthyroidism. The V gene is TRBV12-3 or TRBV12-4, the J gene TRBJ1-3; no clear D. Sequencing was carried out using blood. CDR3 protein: CASSLMDRSGNTIYF. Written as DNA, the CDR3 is TGTGCCAGCAGTTTAATGGACCGCTCTGGAAACACCATATATTTT.